This TCR beta chain was profiled in a study of a mutant IDH1 vaccine in newly diagnosed glioma. Study as a whole: Before enrollment, the patients had been treated with radiotherapy alone, temozolomide alone, or both together. Most of them had received both.

The time point was: week 11, during vaccination. Vaccination comprised doses that each held 300 ug of mutant IDH1 20-mer peptide, plus topical imiquimod. Each tumor in the donors was a new WHO grade 3 or 4 astrocytoma, IDH1-mutant and ATRX-lost. Germline V CDR1 and CDR2: LGHNA, YNFKEQ. V lost 4 bases, J lost 2 bases, and 12 bases lay in between. The CDR3 is 14 residues long. The assay was immunoSEQ multiplex PCR, and TCRdb's table has in-frame clones only and misses some. The sample has 50,000 to 75,000 clones; roughly 80% are singletons. The sample holds a few counts of this clone. Its specificity is not known.

The chain uses TRBV4-2 and TRBJ2-7; tentative D call: TRBD1 (5 bases). This clonotype originated in a man in his fifties with glioma. The sequencing used PBMCs, collected from a glioma patient whose treatment included an IDH1 peptide vaccine. Here the CDR3 reads CASSPDIGAYEQYF. The CDR3 nucleotides read TGTGCCAGCAGCCCGGACATAGGGGCCTACGAGCAGTACTTC.